These 29 T cell receptor beta chains share one sample of origin, sequenced in a study of vaccination effects on CD4 cells after COVID-19. The repertoire was sequenced with immunoSEQ multiplex PCR; TCRdb's copy has only in-frame clones and lacks some. The repertoire holds 29,000 or so clones, about 74% seen once, with under 20% in the top ten. These receptors lack a known antigen. ViraFEST expansion of antigen-specific CD4+ T cells with viral peptide pools preceded sequencing. The authors isolated CD4+ T cells after nine to eleven days of culture. Two doses of either BNT162b2 or mRNA-1273 were given to each participant. The sample here was CD4+ T cells from PBMCs cultured with HCoV-OC43 spike peptides, taken after COVID-19 vaccination. Subset: HCoV-OC43 spike overlapping peptide pool stimulation. These receptors were collected from a human donor who received a COVID-19 vaccine.

This rearrangement joins TRBV7-9 to TRBJ2-2; 7 bases match TRBD2. Germline V gene data show CDR1 as SEHNR and CDR2 as FQNEAQ (reference sequence). The CDR3 covers 18 residues. The ends lost 1 base at V and 2 bases at J; junction bases unmatched: 10. CDR3 in amino acids: CASSLVLPGTTNTGELFF. The CDR3 region has the DNA TGTGCCAGCAGCTTAGTTCTACCCGGGACTACTAACACCGGGGAGCTGTTTTTT.

This clone was seen a few times. This chain joins TRBV5-8 and TRBJ2-1; 9 bases fit TRBD2. CDR1 SGHTS and CDR2 YDEGEE come from the germline V gene. This CDR3 is built from 14 residues. Trimming took 4 bases from V and 9 from J; bases not matched to a gene: 8. The CDR3 reads CASSHLAGRGEQFF. The DNA of the CDR3 is TGTGCCAGCAGCCATCTAGCGGGGCGTGGTGAGCAGTTCTTC.

V gene TRBV3-1 (or the pseudogene TRBV3-2) combines with J gene TRBJ1-1; 12 bases map to TRBD1. Trimming cost V 0 bases and J 10 bases; bases outside gene matches: 9. From germline, CDR1 is LGHDT and CDR2 YNNKEL (reference sequence). The CDR3 is made up of 16 amino acids. In nucleotides, the CDR3 is TGTGCCAGCAGCCAAGATTTGGTAGGGGACAGGGGGCCAGCTTTCTTT. Residues: CASSQDLVGDRGPAFF.

V gene TRBV18 combines with J gene TRBJ1-2, with D tentatively TRBD1 (5 bases). This CDR3 has 16 residues. Germline V gives CDR1 KGHSH, CDR2 LQKENI. V was shortened by 3 bases and J by 7 bases, with 21 bases between the two germline ends. CDR3 protein: CASSPGSLGVQVGYTF. CDR3 in DNA: TGTGCCAGCTCACCCGGGTCGTTAGGGGTTCAAGTTGGCTACACCTTC.

V and J are TRBV12-3 or TRBV12-4 and TRBJ2-5; possible D gene TRBD1, 5 bases. The CDR3 totals 13 residues. Trimming removed 3 bases at V and 2 bases at J, with 7 bases between. The CDR3 spells CASSLQGQETQYF. CDR3 sequence (DNA): TGTGCCAGCAGTTTGCAGGGTCAAGAGACCCAGTACTTC.

The CDR3: CSVPGQNTDTQYF. Written as DNA, the CDR3 is TGCAGCGTACCGGGACAGAACACAGATACGCAGTATTTT. The gene calls are TRBV29-1 and TRBJ2-3, with TRBD1 matching 7 bases. Germline-derived CDR1 and CDR2 are SQVTM and ANQGSEA. V shed 6 bases, J shed 2 bases, and the junction held 5 bases outside the gene matches. CDR3 length equals 13 residues.

The V gene is TRBV20-1, the J gene TRBJ1-3, with no clear D. Trimming cost V 3 bases and J 0 bases, with 9 bases left between them. Looked up from germline, CDR1 is DFQATT and CDR2 is SNEGSKA (reference sequence). The CDR3 is 14 residues long. In DNA form, the CDR3 reads TGCAGTGCTAGTCCAAGGAGCTCTGGAAACACCATATATTTT. Protein sequence: CSASPRSSGNTIYF.

The rearrangement uses TRBV7-8 and TRBJ2-2; the match to TRBD2 covers 12 bases. The CDR3 loop spans 19 amino acids. V lost 2 bases and J lost 5; bases outside the gene matches: 12. The germline V gene has CDR1 SGHVS and CDR2 FQNEAQ. CDR3 sequence reads: CASSLLPAGTSGPTGELFF. The CDR3 DNA reads TGTGCCAGCAGCTTACTACCAGCCGGGACTAGCGGGCCTACCGGGGAGCTGTTTTTT.

This clone was detected only once. The rearrangement joins TRBV30 to TRBJ2-3; D is unresolved. Germline CDR1 and CDR2: GTSNPN and SVGIG (reference sequence). The CDR3 covers 12 residues. V shed 2 bases and J shed 5 bases, with 8 bases lying between them. The CDR3 is CAWSIAGDTQYF. For the CDR3, the DNA is TGTGCCTGGAGTATCGCCGGAGATACGCAGTATTTT. Combining the CDR3 with reference TRBV30 and TRBJ2-3 gives the whole variable domain SQTIHQWPATLVQPVGSPLSLECTVEGTSNPNLYWYRQAAGRGLQLLFYSVGIGQISSEVPQNLSASRPQDRQFILSSKKLLLSDSGFYLCAWSIAGDTQYFGPGTRLTVL.

The chain carries TRBV3-1 (or the pseudogene TRBV3-2) and TRBJ2-1; 12 nucleotides line up with TRBD2. V shed 7 bases and J 7 bases; nucleotides not matched to a gene: 5. Germline CDR1 is LGHDT and CDR2 is YNNKEL (reference sequence). The CDR3 contains 14 residues. This CDR3 reads CASTSSGRANEQFF. CDR3 DNA sequence: TGTGCCAGCACGTCTAGCGGGAGGGCTAATGAGCAGTTCTTC.

The V and J genes are TRBV4-1 and TRBJ2-3; TRBD2 agrees at 12 bases. The CDR3 consists of 14 residues. The junction had 1 base not matched to a gene; V was cut back by 4 bases and J by 5 bases. Germline V gene sequence: CDR1 MGHRA, CDR2 YSYEKL. Here the CDR3 reads CASSPTSGRDTQYF. The CDR3 DNA reads TGCGCCAGCAGCCCGACTAGCGGGAGAGATACGCAGTATTTT.

The rearrangement uses TRBV6-2 or TRBV6-3 and TRBJ1-2; D uncertain. Per the germline V gene, CDR1 is MNHEY and CDR2 is SVGEGT. CDR3 length equals 14 residues. V dropped 0 bases and J dropped 7 bases, with 12 bases sitting between them. The DNA for the CDR3 is TGTGCCAGCAGTTACTCGACACTTTCCGGTGGCTACACCTTC. This encodes CASSYSTLSGGYTF.

In its sample, this clone was seen a few times. The V gene is TRBV2, the J gene TRBJ1-1; D is unresolved. Germline V gene data show CDR1 as SNHLY and CDR2 as FYNNEI. The V and J ends lost 7 bases and 6 bases respectively, with 12 bases between them. The CDR3 loop spans 12 amino acids. DNA of the CDR3: TGTGCCAGCACGAGAGCCGTCGCTGAAGCTTTCTTT. Encoded protein: CASTRAVAEAFF.

The rearrangement uses TRBV3-1 (or the pseudogene TRBV3-2) and TRBJ2-7, with a possible D match to TRBD2 (6 bases). Trimming removed 1 base at V and 1 base at J, with 8 bases between. The V gene's germline CDR1 is LGHDT and CDR2 YNNKEL (reference sequence). This CDR3 is 14 amino acids long. The CDR3: CASSQAGGSYEQYF. The CDR3 nucleotides read TGTGCCAGCAGCCAAGCCGGGGGTTCCTACGAGCAGTACTTC.

The chain couples TRBV12-5 to TRBJ2-2; no definite D call. The ends were cut back, 2 bases at V and 4 bases at J, with 8 bases in the middle. The germline gives CDR1 LGHNT, CDR2 FRNRAP. The CDR3 spans 14 residues. The DNA of the CDR3 is TGTGCTAGTGGTTTGAGCCAGAGCACCGGGGAGCTGTTTTTT. Its protein is CASGLSQSTGELFF.

A few counts support this clone. This sequence joins TRBV5-8 and TRBJ1-5; 7 nucleotides line up with TRBD1. V gave up 8 bases and J gave up 4 bases; unmatched junction bases: 6. The CDR3 covers 13 residues. From germline, CDR1 is SGHTS and CDR2 YDEGEE. In nucleotides, the CDR3 is TGTGCCAGTGGACAGGAATCGAATCAGCCCCAGCATTTT. Its translation: CASGQESNQPQHF.

The genes are TRBV11-3 and TRBJ1-1, with unresolved D. V gave up 1 base and J gave up 1 base, with 4 bases separating them. The CDR3 loop spans 13 amino acids. The germline gives CDR1 SGHNT, CDR2 YENEEA. This CDR3 is CASSLGGNTEAFF. The CDR3 DNA is TGTGCCAGCAGCTTAGGCGGGAACACTGAAGCTTTCTTT. The full variable domain, completed using reference TRBV11-3 and TRBJ1-1, is EAGVVQSPRYKIIEKKQPVAFWCNPISGHNTLYWYLQNLGQGPELLIRYENEEAVDDSQLPKDRFSAERLKGVDSTLKIQPAELGDSAVYLCASSLGGNTEAFFGQGTRLTVV.

The rearrangement joins TRBV30 to TRBJ2-1; no reliable D call. Germline values: CDR1 GTSNPN, CDR2 SVGIG (reference sequence). Deletions cut 3 bases from V and 7 bases from J, with 7 bases between. The CDR3 extends over 11 amino acids. The chain's CDR3 is CAWSRWNEQFF. The CDR3 coding sequence is TGTGCCTGGAGCAGATGGAATGAGCAGTTCTTC.

V gene TRBV7-9 combines with J gene TRBJ2-3, with TRBD1 matching over 7 bases. The V gene's germline CDR1 is SEHNR and CDR2 FQNEAQ (reference sequence). CDR3 length equals 16 residues. V lost 5 bases, J lost 5 bases, and 13 bases stayed unmatched. CDR3 amino acids: CASSRGTVGNQDTQYF. The DNA for the CDR3 is TGTGCCAGCAGCCGAGGGACAGTCGGGAACCAAGATACGCAGTATTTT.

This clone has just one count. The rearrangement joins TRBV3-1 (or the pseudogene TRBV3-2) to TRBJ1-1, with D uncertain. V gave up 1 base and J gave up 4 bases, with 16 bases separating them. The germline V gene has CDR1 LGHDT and CDR2 YNNKEL (reference sequence). The CDR3 is 16 amino acids. CDR3 sequence: CASSQGGGALSTEAFF. In DNA, the CDR3 is TGTGCCAGCAGCCAAGGGGGTGGAGCCCTGAGCACTGAAGCTTTCTTT.

The V call is TRBV27, the J call TRBJ1-1; no firm D call. Between the trimmed V and J ends, which lost 5 bases and 1 base, there was a span of 14 bases. This CDR3 comprises 15 residues. Per the germline V gene, CDR1 is MNHEY and CDR2 is SMNVEV (reference sequence). The DNA for the CDR3 is TGTGCCAGCAGTGCAGGCAGTAACCCGAACACTGAAGCTTTCTTT. Its protein is CASSAGSNPNTEAFF.

This clone was detected only once. This chain joins TRBV12-5 and TRBJ2-7; 8 nucleotides match TRBD1. J was trimmed by 0 bases and V by 0 bases; bases with no gene match: 16. The CDR3 spans 20 residues. Germline V CDR1 and CDR2: LGHNT, FRNRAP. DNA for the CDR3: TGTGCTAGTGGTTTGGTACCCGTGGGACAGGTATCCGGCAACTCCTACGAGCAGTACTTC. This sequence encodes CASGLVPVGQVSGNSYEQYF.

J is TRBJ1-6 and V is TRBV2; 9 bases fit TRBD1. The CDR3 extends over 15 amino acids. The germline V gene has CDR1 SNHLY and CDR2 FYNNEI. J was trimmed by 9 bases and V by 5 bases; bases with no gene match: 8. DNA of the CDR3: TGTGCCAGCAGTCCGGGACAGGGTCGTTCTTCACCCCTCCACTTT. Its protein is CASSPGQGRSSPLHF.

This chain connects TRBV30 to TRBJ1-1; no clear D. In germline, CDR1 is GTSNPN, CDR2 SVGIG (reference sequence). The CDR3 runs 15 residues. Trimming removed 2 bases at V and 6 bases at J, with 19 bases between. The CDR3 region has the DNA TGTGCCTGGAGTCCCGAAGACAAGCCTGCCCCTGAAGCTTTCTTT. Translated, it gives CAWSPEDKPAPEAFF.

V and J are TRBV27 and TRBJ2-3; D remains ambiguous. Germline CDR1 reads MNHEY; CDR2 reads SMNVEV (reference sequence). CDR3 length: 14 amino acids. V lost 3 bases to trimming and J lost 2 bases, with 9 bases between them. The CDR3 DNA reads TGTGCCAGCAGTTTGGTCGAGGCCACAGATACGCAGTATTTT. It specifies CASSLVEATDTQYF.

V is TRBV6-5 and J is TRBJ2-5; 8 bases match TRBD1. Trimming cost V 10 bases and J 5 bases; bases outside gene matches: 12. The CDR3 spans 14 residues. CDR1 and CDR2 from the germline V gene are MNHEY and SVGAGI. CDR3 DNA sequence: TGTGCCATCGACAGGGGTAACGGCTTCGAGACCCAGTACTTC. Amino acids: CAIDRGNGFETQYF.

This clone has a single count. This chain connects TRBV19 to TRBJ2-5; D remains ambiguous. V was trimmed by 3 bases and J by 3 bases, leaving 8 bases between them. Germline-derived CDR1 and CDR2 are LNHDA and SQIVND (reference sequence). CDR3 length: 13 amino acids. This chain's CDR3 is CASSISTKETQYF. Here the CDR3 DNA reads TGTGCCAGTAGTATTTCAACAAAAGAGACCCAGTACTTC.

The V and J genes are TRBV4-1 and TRBJ2-3; 11 bases are a match to TRBD2. Germline V gene lookup returns CDR1 MGHRA and CDR2 YSYEKL. After removal of 0 bases from V and 0 bases from J, the junction contained 11 bases not matched to a gene. The CDR3 is made up of 20 amino acids. CDR3 residues: CASSQDRWLAGGTSTDTQYF. CDR3 in DNA: TGCGCCAGCAGCCAAGATAGGTGGCTAGCGGGAGGAACTAGCACAGATACGCAGTATTTT.

The chain employs TRBV7-9 and TRBJ2-1; no clear D gene. The CDR3 covers 12 residues. The V gene lost 3 bases and the J gene lost 7 bases, with 7 bases spanning the gap. Germline loops: CDR1 SEHNR, CDR2 FQNEAQ (reference sequence). The DNA for the CDR3 is TGTGCCAGCAGCTTTGGGTATAATGAGCAGTTCTTC. It translates to CASSFGYNEQFF.